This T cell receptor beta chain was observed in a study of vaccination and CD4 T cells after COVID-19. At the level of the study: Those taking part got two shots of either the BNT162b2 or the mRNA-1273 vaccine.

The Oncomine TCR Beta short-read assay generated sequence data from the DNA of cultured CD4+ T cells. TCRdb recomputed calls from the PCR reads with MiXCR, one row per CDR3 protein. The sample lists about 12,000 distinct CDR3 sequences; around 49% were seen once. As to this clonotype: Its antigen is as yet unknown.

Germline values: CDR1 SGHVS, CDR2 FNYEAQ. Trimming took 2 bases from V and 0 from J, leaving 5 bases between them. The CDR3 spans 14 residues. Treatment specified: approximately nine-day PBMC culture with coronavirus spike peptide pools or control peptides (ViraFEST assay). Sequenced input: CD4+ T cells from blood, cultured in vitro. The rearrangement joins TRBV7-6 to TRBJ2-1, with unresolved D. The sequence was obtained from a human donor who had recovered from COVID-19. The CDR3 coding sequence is TGTGCCAGCAGCTTATCCGGCTCCTACAATGAGCAGTTCTTC. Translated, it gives CASSLSGSYNEQFF.